The 29 T cell receptor beta chains given below trace back to one sample, sequenced in a study of glioma-infiltrating T cells. Amplification of TCR alpha and beta CDR3 regions from RNA used iRepertoire nested multiplex PCR. TCRdb re-derived calls from the multiplex PCR reads in MiXCR, one entry per CDR3 protein. The sample contains roughly 100,000 distinct CDR3 sequences, 29% of which appear only once. Sequencing used glioma tissue, nonneoplastic brain tissue, or PBMCs (not recorded which). These receptors all stem from a human donor with low-grade glioma or glioblastoma, undergoing nonglioma brain surgery, or in good health (not recorded which).

This clonotype was observed many times. The chain joins TRBV3-1 to TRBJ2-5, with D uncertain. Trimming stripped 3 bases from V and 5 bases from J, with 16 bases between. The CDR3 sequence is 15 residues long. Germline V lookup: CDR1 LGHDT, CDR2 YNNKEL (reference sequence). The chain's CDR3 is CASSQGRIGHETQYF. The CDR3 nucleotides are TGTGCCAGCAGCCAGGGAAGAATAGGGCACGAGACCCAGTACTTC.

In this sample, this clonotype turned up many times. The chain employs TRBV28 and TRBJ2-3, with D unresolved. The V gene's germline CDR1 is MDHEN and CDR2 SYDVKM. With 2 bases removed from V and 3 bases from J, the gap between germline ends came to 6 bases. The CDR3 consists of 13 residues. The CDR3 region is CASSLPPTDTQYF. In DNA form, the CDR3 reads TGTGCCAGCAGTTTACCGCCGACAGATACGCAGTATTTT.

With respect to this clonotype: Sequence at one end of the junction differs from germline and may be a read error. The rearrangement links TRBV12-3 or TRBV12-4 to TRBJ2-7; 9 bases align to TRBD1. The CDR3 consists of 13 residues. The CDR3 protein is CASSSGTGSEEYF. The DNA of the CDR3 is TGTGCCAGCAGTTCAGGGACAGGGAGCGAGGAGTACTTC.

This clonotype was counted at least ten times. This chain connects TRBV2 to TRBJ1-6, with D hard to call. The ends were cut back, 4 bases at V and 13 bases at J, with 20 bases in the middle. The V gene's germline CDR1 is SNHLY and CDR2 FYNNEI. The CDR3 extends over 15 amino acids. The CDR3 DNA is TGTGCCAGCAGTGGTGGGTGGCCTATTAAAACTCCCCTCCACTTT. The encoded protein is CASSGGWPIKTPLHF.

The CDR3 bases are TGTGCCAGCAGCCCGGGACAGGGCGGCACCGGGGAGCTGTTTTTT. This encodes CASSPGQGGTGELFF. The chain uses TRBV7-2 and TRBJ2-2; 9 bases are shared with TRBD1. This CDR3 contains 15 residues. The V gene's germline CDR1 is SGHTA and CDR2 FQGNSA. V lost 5 bases, J lost 4 bases, and 5 bases stayed unmatched.

There are many counts of this clonotype. This chain uses TRBV6-1 with TRBJ1-1; D is ambiguous. Trimming took off 6 bases at V and 1 base at J, with 9 bases between the two ends. Germline V lookup: CDR1 MNHNS, CDR2 SASEGT. The CDR3 loop spans 13 amino acids. CDR3 loop: CASSSQRNTEAFF. As DNA, the CDR3 is TGTGCCAGCAGCTCCCAGCGGAACACTGAAGCTTTCTTT.

The chain has TRBV19 and TRBJ2-3; D is possibly TRBD1 (6 bases). The CDR3 spans 16 residues. Germline values: CDR1 LNHDA, CDR2 SQIVND (reference sequence). Between the trimmed V and J ends, which lost 2 bases and 4 bases, there was a span of 16 bases. CDR3 DNA sequence: TGTGCCAGTAGTATACAGGGGACGGTGGGGTCAGATACGCAGTATTTT. This encodes CASSIQGTVGSDTQYF.

Regarding this clonotype: A much larger clonotype is one base distant, so this may be a read error. The CDR3 loop is CAPQGAYEQYF. The CDR3 DNA sequence: TGTGCCCCCCAAGGGGCGTACGAGCAGTACTTC. J is TRBJ2-7 and V is TRBV27, with a weak D call TRBD1 (5 bases). Germline CDR1 and CDR2: MNHEY and SMNVEV (reference sequence). The CDR3 contains 11 residues. V shed 11 bases and J shed 4 bases, with 12 bases lying between them.

V is TRBV10-3 and J is TRBJ2-5, with D tentatively TRBD1 or TRBD2 (5 bases each). The V gene's germline CDR1 is ENHRY and CDR2 SYGVKD. The CDR3 is 14 residues long. Trimming left V 3 bases short and J 5 bases short, with 13 bases between. The DNA for the CDR3 is TGTGCCATCAGTGAACGATCCGGGACGGAGACCCAGTACTTC. Amino acids: CAISERSGTETQYF.

This clonotype has a count of ten or more. The conserved closing phenylalanine or tryptophan is absent in this CDR3, likely reflecting a read error. The CDR3 here is CASSLEGGHTEAFL. The CDR3 nucleotides read TGTGCCAGCAGTTTAGAGGGGGGGCACACTGAAGCTTTCCTT. The genes are TRBV27 and TRBJ1-1, with a possible D match to TRBD1 (6 bases). Trimming pared 2 bases from V and 3 bases from J, leaving 10 bases between. The CDR3 runs 14 residues. Germline assignment: CDR1 MNHEY and CDR2 SMNVEV (reference sequence).

This clonotype was picked up many times. The genes are TRBV27 and TRBJ1-1; D not resolved. V lost 3 bases and J lost 0, with 11 bases in between. This CDR3 contains 15 residues. The germline V gene has CDR1 MNHEY and CDR2 SMNVEV (reference sequence). The CDR3 sequence: CASSFQVNMNTEAFF. CDR3 nucleotide sequence: TGTGCCAGCAGTTTCCAGGTAAACATGAACACTGAAGCTTTCTTT.

This clonotype was seen a few times. The chain employs TRBV10-3 and TRBJ1-2, with D uncertain. Looked up from germline, CDR1 is ENHRY and CDR2 is SYGVKD. The CDR3 has 14 residues. V gave up 4 bases and J gave up 5 bases, with 14 bases separating them. The CDR3 reads CAISVSTARYGYTF. The CDR3 nucleotides are TGTGCCATCAGTGTGAGCACCGCTAGATATGGCTACACCTTC.

About this clonotype: Being one base from a much bigger clone, this may be a read error. The gene calls are TRBV6-5 and TRBJ2-1; either TRBD1 or TRBD2 may supply D (6 bases each). The CDR3 loop spans 16 amino acids. Trimming took off 6 bases at V and 6 bases at J, with 21 bases between the two ends. Germline lookup yields CDR1 MNHEY and CDR2 SVGAGI. The CDR3 coding sequence is TGTGCCAGCAGGGATCCCCCGGGGGCTGAGGGCAATGAGCAGTTCTTC. It is translated as CASRDPPGAEGNEQFF.

There are many counts of this clonotype. The rearrangement links TRBV20-1 to TRBJ1-2; 9 bases match TRBD1. Germline values: CDR1 DFQATT, CDR2 SNEGSKA (reference sequence). V dropped 3 bases and J dropped 3; count of bases not matched to a gene: 8. The CDR3 has 15 residues. CDR3 sequence reads: CSARPTGTGYYGYTF. The CDR3 region has the DNA TGCAGTGCTAGGCCAACCGGGACAGGGTACTATGGCTACACCTTC.

This clonotype came up a few times. This chain links TRBV5-1 with TRBJ2-1; D is perhaps TRBD2 (6 bases). Germline lookup yields CDR1 SGHRS and CDR2 YFSETQ. V gave up 1 base and J gave up 4 bases, with 12 bases separating them. This CDR3 region has 15 residues. CDR3 residues: CASSLLGSGYNEQFF. Written as DNA, the CDR3 is TGCGCCAGCAGCTTGTTGGGCAGCGGGTACAATGAGCAGTTCTTC.

This clonotype turned up a few times. The chain carries TRBV12-3 or TRBV12-4 and TRBJ2-1; a weak D match, TRBD1 (6 bases). Deletions cut 2 bases from V and 13 bases from J, with 15 bases between. There are 13 residues in the CDR3. The CDR3 here is CASSLYRVERQFF. CDR3 in DNA: TGTGCCAGCAGTTTATACAGGGTGGAGAGACAGTTCTTC.

This clonotype was seen more than once but under ten times. The chain is built from TRBV11-2 and TRBJ1-1, with a weak D call TRBD1 (5 bases). Trimming took 5 bases from V and 4 from J, leaving 17 bases between them. The CDR3 is 15 amino acids. Germline CDR1 SGHAT, CDR2 FQNNGV. Here the CDR3 reads CASSLQVWGGTEAFF. The CDR3 bases are TGTGCCAGCAGCCTCCAAGTGTGGGGCGGCACTGAAGCTTTCTTT.

This clonotype showed up many times. The chain employs TRBV6-1 and TRBJ2-7; D could derive from TRBD1 or TRBD2 (5 bases each). Germline V lookup: CDR1 MNHNS, CDR2 SASEGT. V lost 6 bases, J lost 6 bases, and 9 bases lay in between. This CDR3 has 11 amino acids. The CDR3 is CASSRGGEQYF. In nucleotides, the CDR3 is TGTGCCAGCAGCCGTGGGGGCGAGCAGTACTTC.

The table lists this clonotype with a few counts. This rearrangement joins TRBV27 to TRBJ2-1, with a weak D call TRBD2 (6 bases). The germline V and J ends were trimmed by 5 bases and 6 bases, with 17 bases remaining between them. Germline V gene lookup returns CDR1 MNHEY and CDR2 SMNVEV (reference sequence). CDR3 size: 15 residues. As DNA, the CDR3 is TGTGCCAGCAGTCGACTAGTCCCAGCTGCCAATGAGCAGTTCTTC. It encodes CASSRLVPAANEQFF.

The rearrangement links TRBV28 to TRBJ2-7; maybe TRBD1 (5 bases). V lost 6 bases and J 7 bases, leaving 16 bases between the germline ends. This CDR3 region has 13 residues. The germline CDR1 and CDR2 sequences are MDHEN and SYDVKM. CDR3 in DNA: TGTGCCAGCAGGCTTACCCAGGACAATGAGCAGTACTTC. It is translated as CASRLTQDNEQYF.

The chain combines TRBV4-1 with TRBJ2-7; TRBD1 is a possible D gene (6 bases). The V gene lost 2 bases and the J gene lost 2 bases, with 10 bases spanning the gap. Germline-derived CDR1 and CDR2 are MGHRA and YSYEKL. The length of the CDR3 is 14 residues. This CDR3 is CASSQQGRTYEQYF. The CDR3 DNA sequence: TGCGCCAGCAGCCAACAGGGGAGAACCTACGAGCAGTACTTC.

This rearrangement joins TRBV30 to TRBJ1-3; no definite D call. The CDR3 extends over 14 amino acids. CDR1 and CDR2 from the germline V gene are GTSNPN and SVGIG (reference sequence). V dropped 3 bases and J dropped 0 bases, with 9 bases sitting between them. CDR3 coding DNA: TGTGCCTGGAGCCCAAATACCTCTGGAAACACCATATATTTT. This translates into CAWSPNTSGNTIYF.

This clonotype was counted many times. The chain couples TRBV6-1 to TRBJ2-5, with 8 bases matching TRBD2. The CDR3 extends over 13 amino acids. Germline CDR1 and CDR2: MNHNS and SASEGT. The V and J ends lost 6 bases and 2 bases, in that order; junction bases with no gene match: 2. CDR3 amino acids: CASRTSGQETQYF. CDR3 coding DNA: TGTGCCAGCAGAACTAGCGGACAAGAGACCCAGTACTTC.

This clonotype has just a few counts. The chain recombines TRBV12-3 or TRBV12-4 with TRBJ2-7, with D tentatively TRBD1 (6 bases). V lost 2 bases and J lost 8, with 13 bases in between. There are 13 residues in the CDR3. Here the CDR3 DNA reads TGTGCCAGCAGTTTACCGACAGGAGATAAGCAGTACTTC. It codes for CASSLPTGDKQYF.

This clonotype has ten or more counts. V usage is TRBV29-1 and J usage is TRBJ2-3; TRBD1 is a possible D gene (6 bases). Trimming pared 7 bases from V and 5 bases from J, leaving 13 bases between. The CDR3 runs to 12 residues. In germline, CDR1 is SQVTM, CDR2 ANQGSEA. CDR3 sequence: CSAREQGDTQYF. The CDR3 nucleotides read TGCAGCGCCCGCGAACAGGGAGATACGCAGTATTTT.

Many counts were recorded for this clonotype. The rearrangement joins TRBV20-1 to TRBJ1-5, with TRBD1 as a possible D gene (6 bases). Germline assignment: CDR1 DFQATT and CDR2 SNEGSKA (reference sequence). V lost 5 bases and J lost 2, with 10 bases in between. The CDR3 spans 13 residues. CDR3 coding DNA: TGCAGTGCTCCTCGACAGGGCAATCAGCCCCAGCATTTT. Its translation: CSAPRQGNQPQHF.

With regard to this clonotype: Possible read error: a much larger clone is one base away. The chain couples TRBV12-3 or TRBV12-4 to TRBJ1-3, with no clear D. This CDR3 spans 13 amino acids. The CDR3 coding sequence is TGTGCCAGCAGTTTATCCGCTGGAAACAACATATATTTT. It encodes CASSLSAGNNIYF.

This clonotype showed up many times. This chain uses TRBV20-1 with TRBJ2-3; D gene uncertain. This CDR3 is built from 16 residues. The germline V gene has CDR1 DFQATT and CDR2 SNEGSKA (reference sequence). V was shortened by 0 bases and J by 2 bases, with 15 bases between the two germline ends. The CDR3 loop is CSARDPRVRYTDTQYF. The CDR3 DNA reads TGCAGTGCTAGAGATCCTAGGGTTAGATACACAGATACGCAGTATTTT.

This clonotype has just a few counts. The chain employs TRBV14 and TRBJ2-7; 7 nucleotides line up with TRBD2. The CDR3 is made up of 13 amino acids. J lost 5 bases, V lost 5 bases, and 6 bases had no gene match. Germline CDR1 and CDR2: SGHDN and FVKESK. As DNA, the CDR3 is TGTGCCAGCAGCACCCCGGGACTACACGAGCAGTACTTC. Translating it yields CASSTPGLHEQYF.